This entry describes one T cell receptor (beta chain). Its target is not known. Generated by immunoSEQ multiplex PCR, the TCRdb table keeps only in-frame clones and is missing some. The data contain some 48,000 clones, about 94% of them seen just once; the ten biggest clones take up about 7.8%. This sample is part of a study of cytomegalovirus exposure and HLA in healthy donors. Study-wide results and limits: Cytomegalovirus association was listed for 164 TCR beta chains.

Germline CDR1 is MNHEY and CDR2 is SVGAGI. V lost 0 bases and J 4 bases, leaving 5 bases between the germline ends. The CDR3 loop spans 13 amino acids. This sequence was found in a woman under 30 in good health and CMV-seropositive. Source material: PBMCs. The chain joins TRBV6-5 to TRBJ2-3; no clear D. CDR3 in DNA: TGTGCCAGCAGTTACTCGAGTTCAGATACGCAGTATTTT. Protein product: CASSYSSSDTQYF.